These 26 T cell receptor beta chains share one sample of origin, sequenced in a study of blood T cell repertoires in COVID-19. Method: immunoSEQ multiplex PCR; TCRdb's copy keeps in-frame clones and lacks some. This sample has 200,000 to 250,000 clones, with about 86% found just once. The sample taken for sequencing was peripheral blood. These receptors were taken from a man aged 18 to 35 with active or convalescent COVID-19.

The chain combines TRBV10-3 with TRBJ1-1; D is unresolved. CDR3 length: 13 residues. The V gene's germline CDR1 is ENHRY and CDR2 SYGVKD. Trimming took off 2 bases at V and 7 bases at J, with 11 bases between the two ends. CDR3 DNA: TGTGCCATCAGTGAGGAGGGCCCCCTTGAAGCTTTCTTT. Translating it yields CAISEEGPLEAFF.

The chain couples TRBV7-2 to TRBJ1-4, with 7 bases that match TRBD1. The CDR3 extends over 14 amino acids. V was pared by 4 bases and J by 8 bases, with 7 bases of the junction left unmatched. The germline V gene encodes CDR1 SGHTA and CDR2 FQGNSA. The CDR3 bases are TGTGCCAGCAGCTCCCGACAGGGTGGGGAAAAACTGTTTTTT. As protein: CASSSRQGGEKLFF.

V usage is TRBV20-1 and J usage is TRBJ2-7; 11 nucleotides align to TRBD2. This CDR3 has 15 amino acids. Germline CDR1 and CDR2: DFQATT and SNEGSKA (reference sequence). With 3 bases clipped from V and 5 bases from J, the junction kept 9 bases outside the gene matches. DNA for the CDR3: TGCAGTGCTAGTGCCACTAGCGGGAGAATCGACGAGCAGTACTTC. Translation gives CSASATSGRIDEQYF.

The chain joins TRBV28 to TRBJ1-4, with 9 bases identical to TRBD1. CDR1 MDHEN and CDR2 SYDVKM come from the germline V gene. CDR3 length: 13 residues. Trimming took 11 bases from V and 8 from J; bases not matched to a gene: 9. In DNA form, the CDR3 reads TGTGCCGTACCGGGACAGGGTAGGGAAAAACTGTTTTTT. Translated: CAVPGQGREKLFF.

The gene calls are TRBV5-5 and TRBJ2-2, with 9 bases lining up with TRBD2. Germline values: CDR1 SGHKS, CDR2 YYEKEE (reference sequence). V shed 4 bases and J 2 bases; nucleotides not matched to a gene: 3. This CDR3 region has 15 residues. CDR3 region: CASSPGLANTGELFF. CDR3 nucleotide sequence: TGTGCCAGCAGCCCGGGACTAGCTAACACCGGGGAGCTGTTTTTT.

This clone has only a few counts. The gene calls are TRBV3-1 (or the pseudogene TRBV3-2) and TRBJ2-2; D might be TRBD2 (5 bases). Between the trimmed V and J ends, which lost 5 bases and 4 bases, there was a span of 17 bases. The CDR3 contains 16 residues. Germline V gives CDR1 LGHDT, CDR2 YNNKEL (reference sequence). CDR3 in DNA: TGTGCCAGCAGCACCGGGGTAGCCGAAGTCACCGGGGAGCTGTTTTTT. It codes for CASSTGVAEVTGELFF.

The chain links TRBV7-9 to TRBJ1-2; a weak D match, TRBD1 (5 bases). Germline loops: CDR1 SEHNR, CDR2 FQNEAQ (reference sequence). The CDR3 contains 12 residues. V was clipped by 5 bases and J by 5 bases, with 9 bases between them. In nucleotides, the CDR3 is TGTGCCAGCAGCCGAACAGGTTATGGCTACACCTTC. Translation gives CASSRTGYGYTF.

The V call is TRBV28, the J call TRBJ2-3; 13 nucleotides align to TRBD2. The CDR3 length is 15 residues. CDR1 is MDHEN, CDR2 SYDVKM, per germline. Trimming removed 4 bases from V and 5 bases from J; junction bases left unmatched: 3. The CDR3 is CASSSGLAGVDTQYF. The CDR3 coding sequence is TGTGCCAGCAGTTCTGGACTAGCGGGAGTAGATACGCAGTATTTT.

This clone was seen a few times. CDR3 sequence (DNA): TGTGCCAGCAGTCCCCTGGGGTTAGGGGACACTGAAGCTTTCTTT. Protein sequence: CASSPLGLGDTEAFF. The rearrangement uses TRBV27 and TRBJ1-1, with a tentative D call TRBD1 (5 bases). V shed 5 bases and J shed 3 bases, with 16 bases lying between them. Germline assignment: CDR1 MNHEY and CDR2 SMNVEV (reference sequence). The CDR3 consists of 15 residues.

V gene TRBV28 combines with J gene TRBJ1-5, with D perhaps TRBD1 (5 bases). CDR3 size: 12 residues. V shed 7 bases and J shed 6 bases, with 10 bases lying between them. Per the germline V gene, CDR1 is MDHEN and CDR2 is SYDVKM. In nucleotides, the CDR3 is TGTGCCAGCACAGGGAACGGTCAGCCCCAGCATTTT. It is translated as CASTGNGQPQHF.

The rearrangement uses TRBV5-4 and TRBJ1-4; unclear D gene. Germline lookup yields CDR1 SGHNT and CDR2 YYREEE (reference sequence). The V end was cut by 1 base, the J end by 7 bases, with 11 bases between. The CDR3 spans 14 residues. DNA of the CDR3: TGTGCCAGCAGCTTGAGGGTCGAGGGTGAAAAACTGTTTTTT. Translating it yields CASSLRVEGEKLFF.

This chain uses TRBV7-9 with TRBJ1-1; 8 bases agree with TRBD1. The CDR3 loop spans 14 amino acids. J lost 10 bases, V lost 5 bases, and 12 bases had no gene match. CDR1 SEHNR and CDR2 FQNEAQ come from the germline V gene (reference sequence). CDR3 in DNA: TGTGCCAGCAGCGCCCAGACAGGGGTTGCCGGAGCTTTCTTT. It translates to CASSAQTGVAGAFF.

V gene TRBV28 combines with J gene TRBJ2-5, with 14 nucleotides matching TRBD2. Germline V gene data show CDR1 as MDHEN and CDR2 as SYDVKM. J gave up 5 bases and V 7 bases, and 6 bases lay outside the gene matches. This CDR3 contains 15 residues. CDR3 region: CASTLGTSGSETQYF. DNA for the CDR3: TGTGCCAGCACCCTAGGGACTAGCGGGAGTGAGACCCAGTACTTC.

This sequence joins TRBV5-1 and TRBJ2-6, with TRBD1 matching 7 bases. J lost 0 bases, V lost 4 bases, and 7 bases had no gene match. The germline CDR1 and CDR2 sequences are SGHRS and YFSETQ. CDR3 size: 17 residues. CDR3 nucleotide sequence: TGCGCCAGCAGCCTGGGACAGCCGAGCTCTGGGGCCAACGTCCTGACTTTC. It codes for CASSLGQPSSGANVLTF.

This clone occurred once. The chain carries TRBV25-1 and TRBJ2-3; 10 positions match TRBD1. V was pared by 4 bases and J by 5 bases, with 3 bases of the junction left unmatched. Germline CDR1 reads MGHDK; CDR2 reads SYGVNS. The CDR3 is 14 residues long. The CDR3 reads CASSGDRGRDTQYF. In DNA, the CDR3 is TGTGCCAGCAGTGGGGACAGGGGACGAGATACGCAGTATTTT.

The rearrangement joins TRBV6-5 to TRBJ1-1; TRBD1 matches 8 bases. V dropped 7 bases and J dropped 1; count of bases not matched to a gene: 8. Germline V gene lookup returns CDR1 MNHEY and CDR2 SVGAGI. This CDR3 has 15 residues. CDR3: CASNPRQGRNTEAFF. CDR3 sequence (DNA): TGTGCCAGCAACCCTCGACAGGGGAGGAACACTGAAGCTTTCTTT.

This clone has only a few counts. The rearrangement links TRBV28 to TRBJ1-4; D remains ambiguous. The germline gives CDR1 MDHEN, CDR2 SYDVKM. Trimming removed 6 bases from V and 8 bases from J, with 7 bases in between. This CDR3 comprises 11 residues. The CDR3 coding sequence is TGTGCCAGCAGCGAGAGGGAAAAACTGTTTTTT. It specifies CASSEREKLFF.

This clone was counted a single time. V usage is TRBV19 and J usage is TRBJ2-2; 7 bases agree with TRBD1. The germline V gene has CDR1 LNHDA and CDR2 SQIVND (reference sequence). The CDR3 contains 15 residues. Unmatched junction bases numbered 8, after V lost 10 bases and J lost 0 bases. The CDR3 DNA reads as TGTGCCACTAGAGGGGGCCCCGCGAACACCGGGGAGCTGTTTTTT. It encodes CATRGGPANTGELFF.

The chain has TRBV13 and TRBJ2-1; D is perhaps TRBD1 (6 bases). The germline V and J ends were trimmed by 3 bases and 7 bases, with 13 bases remaining between them. Looked up from germline, CDR1 is PRHDT and CDR2 is FYEKMQ (reference sequence). The CDR3 totals 14 residues. DNA of the CDR3: TGTGCCAGCAGCTTTTCCAATAGGGGGAATGAGCAGTTCTTC. Translating gives CASSFSNRGNEQFF.

CDR3 in amino acids: CASSPLGLASSYEQYF. As DNA, the CDR3 is TGTGCCAGCAGCCCACTGGGACTAGCTTCCTCCTACGAGCAGTACTTC. V gene TRBV6-2 or TRBV6-3 combines with J gene TRBJ2-7; 9 nucleotides agree with TRBD2. Germline CDR1 is MNHEY and CDR2 is SVGEGT. The junction had 9 bases not matched to a gene; V was cut back by 6 bases and J by 0 bases. This CDR3 has 16 residues.

This clone has only one observation. The J gene is TRBJ1-1, the V gene TRBV6-5; 8 nucleotides agree with TRBD1. The CDR3 runs 14 residues. The V and J ends lost 6 bases and 8 bases, in that order; junction bases with no gene match: 11. Germline V CDR1 and CDR2: MNHEY, SVGAGI. CDR3 sequence (DNA): TGTGCCAGCAGCGCGACAGGGGAGCGTAGAGAAGCTTTCTTT. Encoded protein: CASSATGERREAFF.

In DNA form, the CDR3 reads TGTGCCAGCAGACAAACCGGGACAGTCTCCTACAATGAGCAGTTCTTC. Translating gives CASRQTGTVSYNEQFF. The chain couples TRBV27 to TRBJ2-1, with 7 bases lining up with TRBD1. This CDR3 has 16 residues. J gave up 0 bases and V 6 bases, and 8 bases lay outside the gene matches. Germline V CDR1 and CDR2: MNHEY, SMNVEV (reference sequence).

The rearrangement links TRBV7-2 to TRBJ2-1; 11 nucleotides align to TRBD2. Germline V gives CDR1 SGHTA, CDR2 FQGNSA. V gave up 2 bases and J gave up 9 bases; unmatched junction bases: 6. The CDR3 consists of 15 residues. The CDR3 spells CASSLLTSGRSEQFF. For the CDR3, the DNA is TGTGCCAGCAGCTTATTAACTAGCGGGAGAAGTGAGCAGTTCTTC.

V usage is TRBV7-2 and J usage is TRBJ2-1, with D possibly TRBD2 on 6 matching bases. V was clipped by 4 bases and J by 8 bases, with 15 bases between them. The CDR3 spans 14 residues. The germline V gene encodes CDR1 SGHTA and CDR2 FQGNSA. The CDR3 nucleotides are TGTGCCAGCAGCTCGCCCGCGGGGAAGTATGAGCAGTTCTTC. This sequence encodes CASSSPAGKYEQFF.

The CDR3 bases are TGCGCCAGCAGCGACTACGGACAGGGTTCCTACGAGCAGTACTTC. Encoded protein: CASSDYGQGSYEQYF. The chain combines TRBV4-1 with TRBJ2-7; 8 bases are a match to TRBD1. The V segment lost 5 bases and the J segment 1 base; nucleotides outside the gene matches: 7. Germline V gene lookup returns CDR1 MGHRA and CDR2 YSYEKL. The CDR3 has 15 residues.

This rearrangement joins TRBV6-5 to TRBJ1-5; D is perhaps TRBD1 (5 bases). The CDR3 consists of 14 residues. Germline V gene data show CDR1 as MNHEY and CDR2 as SVGAGI. The ends were cut back, 8 bases at V and 0 bases at J, with 11 bases in the middle. The CDR3 reads CASSGGVSNQPQHF. In DNA, the CDR3 is TGTGCCAGCTCGGGAGGGGTTAGCAATCAGCCCCAGCATTTT.